This TCR beta chain was observed in a study of T cells in Graves' hyperthyroidism and ophthalmopathy. The trim removed 8 bases at V and 1 base at J, leaving 6 bases unmatched. This CDR3 has 14 residues. Details on this clonotype: What it binds is unknown.

TCR beta CDR3 sequences were amplified from RNA transcripts. The study used the HTBI primer set for a first-round RT-PCR of the TCR CDR3. A single record per CDR3 protein comes from TCRdb applying MiXCR to the multiplex PCR reads. In the table there are roughly 500,000 distinct CDR3 sequences, 46% of which are singletons. Broader study findings: Onset of ophthalmopathy came a median approximately 6.5 months after the model predicted it. Peripheral blood also featured most of the thyroid clonotypes expanded above 0.001.

Patients having uncontrolled infection, another autoimmune disease, pregnancy or lactation were not included. Each diagnosis was grounded in clinical symptoms, serum thyroxine and TRAb, thyroid ultrasound, and orbital computed tomography. This chain connects TRBV12-3 or TRBV12-4 to TRBJ1-1, with 8 bases aligning to TRBD1. This TCR derives from an adult woman with Graves' disease, either hyperthyroidism or ophthalmopathy (not recorded which). Sequencing was performed on peripheral blood or thyroid tissue (not recorded which). CDR3 DNA sequence: TGTGCCAGCCAGACAGGGGTACCGAACACTGAAGCTTTCTTT. Its translation: CASQTGVPNTEAFF.